This note documents a single T cell receptor beta chain sequence. The junction had 4 bases not matched to a gene; V was cut back by 5 bases and J by 5 bases. The CDR3 has 14 amino acids. Germline V CDR1 and CDR2: SGHNT, YENEEA. The data belong to a study of cytomegalovirus exposure and HLA in healthy donors. A multiplex PCR was run with 60 Vbeta primers and 13 Jbeta primers. The method was immunoSEQ multiplex PCR; TCRdb's version includes in-frame clones alone and lacks a portion of them. Of about 92,000 clones listed, roughly 70% are singletons. Sequencing used PBMCs. This sequence joins TRBV11-3 and TRBJ2-7; TRBD2 agrees at 12 bases. The TCR was taken from a woman between 18 and 30 years old in good health and CMV-seropositive. CDR3 region: CASSPTSGSHEQYF. CDR3 DNA: TGTGCCAGCAGCCCGACTAGCGGGAGCCACGAGCAGTACTTC.